The rows below give T cell receptor beta chains drawn from one sample of a study of blood T cells in healthy people across ages. TCRdb reprocessed the 5' RACE reads via MiXCR and lists one record per CDR3 protein. The sample lists roughly 550,000 distinct CDR3 sequences, nearly 25% seen once, with around 10% in the top ten. These data also featured in a second study, about T cells of mothers and their children.

What was sequenced was blood. These receptors came from a boy aged 5 to 17 in good health. Each CDR3 is given with its conserved first and last residue. Size tells how often a clone was seen (once, few, many) or the class of an expanded clone, and some rows leave it out.

NA	TRBV4-1	TRBJ2-4	CASSQGQDGAKNIQYF
NA	TRBV20-1	TRBJ2-5	CSANPGTGRMETQYF
NA	TRBV25-1	TRBJ1-4	CANGAGSEKLFF
few	TRBV7-2	TRBJ2-2	CASRLGGPVAGELFF
few	TRBV11-2	TRBJ1-3	CASSFLRTAGNTIYF
NA	TRBV2	TRBJ2-3	CASSEPWGTSSTDTQYF
NA	TRBV18	TRBJ2-4	CASSPPNLAKDIQYF
few	TRBV29-1	TRBJ2-3	CSHVGTGLYTQYF
few	TRBV12-3/TRBV12-4	TRBJ2-7	CASSAGATYEQYF
NA	TRBV9	TRBJ2-1	CASSVAPSGRTGYNEQFF
NA	TRBV29-1	TRBJ2-2	CSVEEGTGELFF
NA	TRBV7-8	NA	CASSPLIGQGPETQYF
NA	TRBV20-1	NA	CSAREGTSFSYEQYF
NA	TRBV7-9	TRBJ1-2	CASSPGQEATF
once	TRBV20-1	TRBJ2-3	CSAKPSGSLDTQYF
few	TRBV29-1	NA	CSVEISAGYFYEQFF
NA	TRBV11-2	TRBJ1-1	CASSPEISWGSGTEAFF
many	TRBV3-1	TRBJ2-1	CASSQDVSSGGNEQFF
NA	TRBV29-1	TRBJ2-1	CSVRRGSALGEQFF
few	TRBV4-2	TRBJ2-7	CASSQASGNKVYEQYF
few	TRBV6-1	TRBJ2-1	CASSLTLAGAHNEQFF
NA	TRBV7-9	TRBJ1-2	CASSSRLSGDLDGYTF
NA	TRBV4-3	TRBJ2-1	CASSRATSPSYNEQFF
NA	TRBV9	TRBJ2-2	CASSVVGRTGELFF
NA	TRBV4-3	TRBJ2-1	CASSHVSSSGEQFF
NA	TRBV12-3/TRBV12-4	TRBJ1-4	CASSVLKKLFF
NA	TRBV20-1	TRBJ1-1	CSATGWNTEAFF
few	TRBV28	TRBJ1-2	CASSLWAMDGYTF
few	TRBV29-1	TRBJ2-3	CSVAAGATTDTQYF
NA	TRBV4-3	TRBJ1-2	CASSQGSGGALYGYTF
few	TRBV4-1	TRBJ2-5	CASSRTSGTFQETQYF
many	TRBV29-1	TRBJ2-4	CSVGHPGGENIQYF
few	TRBV6-2/TRBV6-3	TRBJ2-7	CASSYSIYRYEQYF
NA	TRBV7-9	TRBJ2-7	CASSSTPGQAVYEQYF
NA	TRBV9	TRBJ1-4	CASSARTGFGEKLFF
NA	TRBV18	TRBJ1-2	CASSPRSAGGGYGYTF
few	TRBV2	TRBJ2-7	CASSDDRGPYF
NA	TRBV4-1	TRBJ2-7	CASSQDKTSGVSYEQYF
NA	TRBV7-9	TRBJ1-1	CASSLAVRGQLNTEAFF
many	TRBV7-2	TRBJ2-7	CASSLVIQLPSYEQYF
few	TRBV6-5	NA	CASSYSPGNYEQYF
few	TRBV10-3	TRBJ1-2	CAIVRGSNYGYTF
few	TRBV20-1	TRBJ1-3	CSASGARSGNTIYF
few	TRBV29-1	TRBJ2-3	CSVGGTSGIRKADTQYF
NA	TRBV7-2	TRBJ2-3	CASSPQRGIDTQYF
NA	TRBV14	TRBJ2-3	CASSANTGLAVDTQYF